This T cell receptor beta chain came from a study of blood T cell repertoires in COVID-19. Looking at the study overall: Sites in the United States, Italy and Spain provided acute and convalescent COVID-19 samples. PBMCs, B-cell-depleted T cells, or T cells provided the cDNA or gDNA that made up the material.

This clone was found once. V lost 10 bases to trimming and J lost 2 bases, with 9 bases between them. This CDR3 has 11 residues. In germline, CDR1 is LNHDA, CDR2 SQIVND (reference sequence). Per the original data handling: The assay estimated nucleated cells by amplifying reference gene primers. Sequencing was performed with immunoSEQ multiplex PCR; in TCRdb, only in-frame clones are kept and a portion is missing. The V and J calls and the clone size are those of that table, but D and trimming were determined from the DNA. This table holds some 70,000 clones, 88% found once. V usage is TRBV19 and J usage is TRBJ2-7; D possibly corresponds to TRBD2 (6 bases). This clonotype originated in a woman aged 70-85 years with acute or convalescent COVID-19. The sequencing sample was made of peripheral blood. The CDR3 coding sequence is TGTGCCATCGGGAGCCCCTACGAGCAGTACTTC. Encoded protein: CAIGSPYEQYF.